Sequencing of this TCR beta chain was carried out in a study of cytomegalovirus exposure and HLA in healthy donors. Background on the study: Assignment to the Caucasian-associated ancestry cluster applied to over 70% of the 350 to 500 genotyped donors. Study-wide results and limits: Reports indicated that the classifier achieved high specificity and sensitivity in diagnosing cytomegalovirus status. An analysis was carried out later, and it reportedly showed fewer N-insertions in an Asian-associated ancestry cluster than the approximately 660-donor mean. It was confirmed in vitro that a few of the CMV-associated chains were specific for CMV antigens.

As to this clone: Its specificity is not known.

60 Vbeta and 13 Jbeta primers were used in PCR. Here immunoSEQ multiplex PCR was the method, and the copy in TCRdb shows in-frame clones only, minus some. The data contain roughly 130,000 clones, around 78% of them seen just once; the ten biggest clones take up less than 2%. After removal of 4 bases from V and 4 bases from J, the junction contained 3 bases not matched to a gene. This CDR3 has 13 residues. From germline, CDR1 is SGHTA and CDR2 FQGNSA. Sequenced sample: PBMCs. The origin of this receptor is a woman aged 45 to 65 in good health and CMV-seronegative. V is TRBV7-2 and J is TRBJ2-7, with 8 bases lining up with TRBD1. The CDR3 here is CASSSRTGYEQYF. For the CDR3, the DNA is TGTGCCAGCAGCTCCAGGACAGGGTACGAGCAGTACTTC.